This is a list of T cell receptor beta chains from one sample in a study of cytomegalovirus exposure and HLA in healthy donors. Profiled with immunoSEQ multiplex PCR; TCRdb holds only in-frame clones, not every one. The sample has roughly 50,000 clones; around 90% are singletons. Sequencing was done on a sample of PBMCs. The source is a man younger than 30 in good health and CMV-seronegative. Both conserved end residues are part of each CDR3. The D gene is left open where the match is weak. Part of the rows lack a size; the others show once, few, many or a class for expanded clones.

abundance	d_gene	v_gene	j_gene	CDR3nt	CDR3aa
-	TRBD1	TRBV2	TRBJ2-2	TGTGCCAGCAGCCCCGGGACAGGGGGTACCGGGGAGCTGTTTTTT	CASSPGTGGTGELFF
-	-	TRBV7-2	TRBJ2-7	TGTGCCAGTGGGGCAGAGAGCGCCTACGAGCAGTACTTC	CASGAESAYEQYF
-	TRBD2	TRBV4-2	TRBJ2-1	TGTGCCAGCAGCCTGACTAGCGGGAGTGTCTCCTACAATGAGCAGTTCTTC	CASSLTSGSVSYNEQFF
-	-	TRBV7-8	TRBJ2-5	TGTGCCAGCAGCTTAGAGTCTAGCGACCAAGAGACCCAGTACTTC	CASSLESSDQETQYF
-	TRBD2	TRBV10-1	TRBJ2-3	TGCGCCAGCAGTGAGTCGAGCGGGAGAGGGGCAGATACGCAGTATTTT	CASSESSGRGADTQYF
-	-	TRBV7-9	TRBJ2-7	TGTGCCAGCAGCTTAGAAACCGTTAGAGGCGAGCAGTACTTC	CASSLETVRGEQYF
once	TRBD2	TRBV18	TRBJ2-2	TGTGCCAGCTCACCAGGGACTAGCGGGAGAGGAACCGGGGAGCTGTTTTTT	CASSPGTSGRGTGELFF
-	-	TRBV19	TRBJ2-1	TGTGCCAGTAGTAAAGACGAGAGCTCCTACAATGAGCAGTTCTTC	CASSKDESSYNEQFF
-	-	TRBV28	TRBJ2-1	TGTGCCAGCACCCGACAGTTCTCCTACAATGAGCAGTTCTTC	CASTRQFSYNEQFF
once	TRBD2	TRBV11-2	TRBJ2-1	TGTGCCAGCAGCTTGGAAGCGGGAGCCTACAATGAGCAGTTCTTC	CASSLEAGAYNEQFF
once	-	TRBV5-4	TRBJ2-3	TGTGCCAGCAGCTTGGGCTGGTCAACTAGCACAGATACGCAGTATTTT	CASSLGWSTSTDTQYF
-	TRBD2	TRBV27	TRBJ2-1	TGTGCCAGCAGTTTTTTTCAGACTAGCGGGAACTCCTACAATGAGCAGTTCTTC	CASSFFQTSGNSYNEQFF
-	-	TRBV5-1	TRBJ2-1	TGCGCCAGCAGCTTGGGTCTAGTGGCCTACAATGAGCAGTTCTTC	CASSLGLVAYNEQFF
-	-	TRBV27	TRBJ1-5	TGTGCCAGCAGTTTACCGGGTACCAATCAGCCCCAGCATTTT	CASSLPGTNQPQHF
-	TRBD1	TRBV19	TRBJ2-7	TGTGCCAGTAGTAGCGGGACAGGGGCGAGGTACGAGCAGTACTTC	CASSSGTGARYEQYF
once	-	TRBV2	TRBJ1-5	TGTGCCAGCAGTGAGTACCGGGGTAGCAATCAGCCCCAGCATTTT	CASSEYRGSNQPQHF
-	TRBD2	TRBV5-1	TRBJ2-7	TGCGCCAGCAGCTGGGATAGCGGGAGTCCCTACGAGCAGTACTTC	CASSWDSGSPYEQYF
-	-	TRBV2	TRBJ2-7	TGTGCCAGCAGCGTGGACCTCACTAGCTCCTACGAGCAGTACTTC	CASSVDLTSSYEQYF
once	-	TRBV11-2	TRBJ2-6	TGTGCCAGCAGCCGGTTCTCTGGGGCCAACGTCCTGACTTTC	CASSRFSGANVLTF
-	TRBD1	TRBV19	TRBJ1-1	TGTGCCAGTAATACTAGGGACAGGAACACTGAAGCTTTCTTT	CASNTRDRNTEAFF
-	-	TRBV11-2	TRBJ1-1	TGTGCCAGCAGCTTAACCCGGGGATCGGACACTGAAGCTTTCTTT	CASSLTRGSDTEAFF
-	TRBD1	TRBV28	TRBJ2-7	TGTGCCAGCAGCCCCCCAGGGGGCCCCGACGAGCAGTACTTC	CASSPPGGPDEQYF
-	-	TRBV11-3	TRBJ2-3	TGTGCCAGCAGCCGTACACGGAGGGATACGCAGTATTTT	CASSRTRRDTQYF
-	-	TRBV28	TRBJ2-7	TGTGCCAGCAGTTTATCAGTAGGCAGGGGAGGGTTCGAGCAGTACTTC	CASSLSVGRGGFEQYF
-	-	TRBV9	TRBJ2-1	TGTGCCAGCAGCTGGGCCGTGGACAATGAGCAGTTCTTC	CASSWAVDNEQFF
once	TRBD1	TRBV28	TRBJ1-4	TGTGCCAGCAGTTTATTAGGGGGCGATGAAAAACTGTTTTTT	CASSLLGGDEKLFF
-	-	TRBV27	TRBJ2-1	TGTGCCAGCAGCAAATGGGCTCGAACGAGCTCCTACAATGAGCAGTTCTTC	CASSKWARTSSYNEQFF
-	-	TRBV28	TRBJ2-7	TGTGCCAGCAGTTTCTATACGTCCCTCTCCGAGCAGTACTTC	CASSFYTSLSEQYF
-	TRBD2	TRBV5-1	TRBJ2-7	TGCGCCAGCAGCTTGGTTAGCGGGGGGATCTACGAGCAGTACTTC	CASSLVSGGIYEQYF
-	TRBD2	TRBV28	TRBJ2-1	TGTGCCAGCAGGCCGGGACTAGCGACCTCCTACAATGAGCAGTTCTTC	CASRPGLATSYNEQFF
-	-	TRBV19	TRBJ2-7	TGTGCCAGTAGTATAGGCAGGGCCGCCTACGAGCAGTACTTC	CASSIGRAAYEQYF
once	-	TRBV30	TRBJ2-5	TGTGCCTGGATTCTCGGAGAGACCCAGTACTTC	CAWILGETQYF
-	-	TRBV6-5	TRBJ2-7	TGTGCCAGCAGTTACGGAGAGGGATACGAGCAGTACTTC	CASSYGEGYEQYF
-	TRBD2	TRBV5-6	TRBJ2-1	TGTGCCAGCAGCTCAGGGACTAGCAATGAGCAGTTCTTC	CASSSGTSNEQFF
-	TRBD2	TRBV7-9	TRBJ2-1	TGTGCCAGCAGCTTAGTAGTTAGCGGGAGGGGCAATGAGCAGTTCTTC	CASSLVVSGRGNEQFF
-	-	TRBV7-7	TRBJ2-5	TGTGCTAGCAGCGTGACGGGGGGCTCGGAGACCCAGTACTTC	CASSVTGGSETQYF
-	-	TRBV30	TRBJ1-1	TGTGCCTGGAGTTCTAGATCCCTCCAACCGAACACTGAAGCTTTCTTT	CAWSSRSLQPNTEAFF
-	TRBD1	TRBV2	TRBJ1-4	TGTGCCACAACCGGACAGGGCGGTAATGAAAAACTGTTTTTT	CATTGQGGNEKLFF
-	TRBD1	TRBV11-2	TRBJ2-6	TGTGCCAGCAGCTTCGTAGGGGGCGAAATCCTGACTTTC	CASSFVGGEILTF
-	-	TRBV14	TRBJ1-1	TGTGCCAGCAGCCAAGCTCCCTGGGGCAGGGGGAACACTGAAGCTTTCTTT	CASSQAPWGRGNTEAFF
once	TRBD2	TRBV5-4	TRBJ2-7	TGTGCCAGCAGCCCCGGGTCTAGCGGAGCCTACGAGCAGTACTTC	CASSPGSSGAYEQYF
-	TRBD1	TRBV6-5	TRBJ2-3	TGTGCCAGCAGTTCGACAGGGGGGTCAGATACGCAGTATTTT	CASSSTGGSDTQYF
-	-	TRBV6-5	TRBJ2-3	TGTGCCAGCAGTGTCAGTTCTGGCACAGATACGCAGTATTTT	CASSVSSGTDTQYF
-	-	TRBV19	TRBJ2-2	TGTGCCAGCGGAAAAGCCCCGGGACTCAAGAACACCGGGGAGCTGTTTTTT	CASGKAPGLKNTGELFF
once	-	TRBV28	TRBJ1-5	TGTGCCAGCAGTTCCGAGCGGGCGGTACAGCCCCAGCATTTT	CASSSERAVQPQHF
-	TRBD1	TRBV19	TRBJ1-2	TGTGCCAGTAGCCTCCCCGGGACAGGGTTTTATGGCTACACCTTC	CASSLPGTGFYGYTF
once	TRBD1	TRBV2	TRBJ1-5	TGTGCCAGCTCATTACAGGGGACCAATCAGCCCCAGCATTTT	CASSLQGTNQPQHF
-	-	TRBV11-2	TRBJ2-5	TGTGCCAGCAGCCCCCGGAGAAGGATGGAGACCCAGTACTTC	CASSPRRRMETQYF
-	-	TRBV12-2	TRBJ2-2	TGTGCAAGTCGCATAAGGACTAGCGCCAGATCGAACACCGGGGAGCTGTTTTTT	CASRIRTSARSNTGELFF
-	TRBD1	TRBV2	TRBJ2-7	TGTGCCAGCACCAGGGACAGAGCCTACGAGCAGTACTTC	CASTRDRAYEQYF
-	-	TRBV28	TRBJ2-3	TGTGCCAGCATTGAGCGTTCCCCAGATACGCAGTATTTT	CASIERSPDTQYF
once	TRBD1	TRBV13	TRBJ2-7	TGTGCCAGCAGCTTGGGACAGGGGGCGGGATACGAGCAGTACTTC	CASSLGQGAGYEQYF
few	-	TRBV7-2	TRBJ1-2	TGTGCCAGCAGCTTAGTTGGCGGAGGGGACTATGGCTACACCTTC	CASSLVGGGDYGYTF
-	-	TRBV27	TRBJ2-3	TGTGCCAGCAGTTTCGCGGGGTCCACAGATACGCAGTATTTT	CASSFAGSTDTQYF
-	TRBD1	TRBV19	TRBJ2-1	TGTGCCAGTAGCCGACCCGGGACAGGGGTGGATGAGCAGTTCTTC	CASSRPGTGVDEQFF
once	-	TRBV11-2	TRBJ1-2	TGTGCCAGCAGCTCCCAGGGAATGATTAACTATGGCTACACCTTC	CASSSQGMINYGYTF